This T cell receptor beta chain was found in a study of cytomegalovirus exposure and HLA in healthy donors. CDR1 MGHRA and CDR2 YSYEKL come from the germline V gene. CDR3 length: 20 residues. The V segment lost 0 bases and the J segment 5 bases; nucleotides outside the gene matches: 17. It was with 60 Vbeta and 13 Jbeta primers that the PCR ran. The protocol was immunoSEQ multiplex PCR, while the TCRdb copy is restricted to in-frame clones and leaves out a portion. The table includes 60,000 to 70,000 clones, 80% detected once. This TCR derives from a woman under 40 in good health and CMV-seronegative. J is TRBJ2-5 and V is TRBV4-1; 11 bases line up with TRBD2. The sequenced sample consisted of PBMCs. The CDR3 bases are TGCGCCAGCAGCCAAGACCGGGATCGTGGGTTGGGACTAGCGGTGGAGACCCAGTACTTC. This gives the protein CASSQDRDRGLGLAVETQYF.